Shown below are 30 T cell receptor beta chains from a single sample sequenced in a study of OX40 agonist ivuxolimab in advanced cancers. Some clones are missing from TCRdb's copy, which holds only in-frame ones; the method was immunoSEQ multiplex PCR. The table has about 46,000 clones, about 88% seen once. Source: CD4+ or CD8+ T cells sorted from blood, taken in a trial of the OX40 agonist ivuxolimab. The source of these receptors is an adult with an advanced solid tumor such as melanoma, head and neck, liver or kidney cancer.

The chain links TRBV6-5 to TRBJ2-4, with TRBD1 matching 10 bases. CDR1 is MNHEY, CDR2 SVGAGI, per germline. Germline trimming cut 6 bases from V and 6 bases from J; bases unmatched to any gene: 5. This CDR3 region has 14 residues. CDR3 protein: CASRAGTGVNIQYF. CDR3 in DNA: TGTGCCAGCAGGGCCGGGACAGGGGTAAACATTCAGTACTTC.

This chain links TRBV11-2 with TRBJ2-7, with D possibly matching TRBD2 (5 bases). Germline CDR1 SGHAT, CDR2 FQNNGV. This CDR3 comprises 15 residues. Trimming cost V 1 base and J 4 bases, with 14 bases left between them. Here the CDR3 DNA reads TGTGCCAGCAGCTTAGGGCGGGCCCTGGGGTACGAGCAGTACTTC. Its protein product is CASSLGRALGYEQYF.

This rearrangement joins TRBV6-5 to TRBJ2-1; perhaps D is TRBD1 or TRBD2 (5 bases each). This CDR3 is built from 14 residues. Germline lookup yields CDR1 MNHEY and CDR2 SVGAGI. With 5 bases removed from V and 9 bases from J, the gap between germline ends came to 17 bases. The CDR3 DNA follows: TGTGCCAGCAGTGCTCGGACGTCGAGGGGTGAGCAGTTCTTC. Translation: CASSARTSRGEQFF.

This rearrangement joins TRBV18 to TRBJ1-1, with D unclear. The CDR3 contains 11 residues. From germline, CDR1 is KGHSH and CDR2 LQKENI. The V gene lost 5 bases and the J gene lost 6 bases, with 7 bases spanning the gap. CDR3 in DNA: TGTGCCAGCTCAGGGAGCGCTGAAGCTTTCTTT. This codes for CASSGSAEAFF.

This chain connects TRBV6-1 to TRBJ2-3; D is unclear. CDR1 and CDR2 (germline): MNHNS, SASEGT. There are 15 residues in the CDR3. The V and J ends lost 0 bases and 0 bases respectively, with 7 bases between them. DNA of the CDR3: TGTGCCAGCAGTGAAGCATGGGTCAGCACAGATACGCAGTATTTT. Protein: CASSEAWVSTDTQYF.

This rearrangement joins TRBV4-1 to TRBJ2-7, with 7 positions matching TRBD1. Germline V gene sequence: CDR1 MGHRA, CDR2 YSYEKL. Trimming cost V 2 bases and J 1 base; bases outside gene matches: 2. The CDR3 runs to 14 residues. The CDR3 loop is CASSQRDRSYEQYF. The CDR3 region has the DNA TGCGCCAGCAGCCAACGGGACAGATCCTACGAGCAGTACTTC.

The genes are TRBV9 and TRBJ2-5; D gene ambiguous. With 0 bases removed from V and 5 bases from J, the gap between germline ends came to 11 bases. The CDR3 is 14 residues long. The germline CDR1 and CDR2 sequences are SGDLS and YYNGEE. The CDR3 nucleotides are TGTGCCAGCAGCGTAGAGGGCTGGAGTGAGACCCAGTACTTC. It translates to CASSVEGWSETQYF. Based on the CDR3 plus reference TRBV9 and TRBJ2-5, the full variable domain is DSGVTQTPKHLITATGQRVTLRCSPRSGDLSVYWYQQSLDQGLQFLIQYYNGEERAKGNILERFSAQQFPDLHSELNLSSLELGDSALYFCASSVEGWSETQYFGPGTRLLVL.

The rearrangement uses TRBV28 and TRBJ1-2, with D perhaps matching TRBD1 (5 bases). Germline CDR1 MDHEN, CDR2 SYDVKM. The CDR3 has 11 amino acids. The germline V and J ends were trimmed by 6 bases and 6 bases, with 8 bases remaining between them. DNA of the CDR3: TGTGCCAGCAGCTTCAGGGATGGCTACACCTTC. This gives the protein CASSFRDGYTF.

CDR3 sequence reads: CASSEQQIYEQYF. Here the CDR3 DNA reads TGTGCCAGCAGTGAACAACAGATCTACGAGCAGTACTTC. The V call is TRBV2, the J call TRBJ2-7; D is unclear. The CDR3 totals 13 residues. The V gene's germline CDR1 is SNHLY and CDR2 FYNNEI. V lost 2 bases to trimming and J lost 3 bases, with 8 bases between them.

CDR3 region: CASRRGQDKDSPLHF. CDR3 DNA sequence: TGTGCCAGCAGACGGGGACAGGATAAAGATTCACCCCTCCACTTT. This chain joins TRBV7-9 and TRBJ1-6, with 8 nucleotides matching TRBD1. This CDR3 contains 15 residues. CDR1 and CDR2 (germline): SEHNR, FQNEAQ (reference sequence). J gave up 8 bases and V 6 bases, and 9 bases lay outside the gene matches.

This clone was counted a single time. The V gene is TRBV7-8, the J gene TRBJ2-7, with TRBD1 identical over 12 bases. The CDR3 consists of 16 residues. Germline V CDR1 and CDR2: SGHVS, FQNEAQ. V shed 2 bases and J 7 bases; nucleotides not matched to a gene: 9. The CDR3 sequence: CASSLYPGQGAGEQYF. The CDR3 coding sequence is TGTGCCAGCAGCTTATATCCGGGACAGGGGGCCGGGGAGCAGTACTTC.

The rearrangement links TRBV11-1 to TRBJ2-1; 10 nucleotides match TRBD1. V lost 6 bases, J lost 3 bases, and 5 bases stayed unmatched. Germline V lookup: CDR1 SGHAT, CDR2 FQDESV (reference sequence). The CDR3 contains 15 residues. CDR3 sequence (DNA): TGTGCCAGCAGATACGGACAGGGGGGCTACAATGAGCAGTTCTTC. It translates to CASRYGQGGYNEQFF.

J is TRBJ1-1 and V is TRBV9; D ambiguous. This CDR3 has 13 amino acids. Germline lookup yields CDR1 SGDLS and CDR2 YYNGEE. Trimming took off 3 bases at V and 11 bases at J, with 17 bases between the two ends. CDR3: CASSAPAEEGAFF. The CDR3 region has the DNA TGTGCCAGCAGCGCCCCCGCAGAGGAAGGGGCTTTCTTT. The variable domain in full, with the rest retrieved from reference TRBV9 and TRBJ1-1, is DSGVTQTPKHLITATGQRVTLRCSPRSGDLSVYWYQQSLDQGLQFLIQYYNGEERAKGNILERFSAQQFPDLHSELNLSSLELGDSALYFCASSAPAEEGAFFGQGTRLTVV.

CDR3 coding DNA: TGTGCCAGCAGTTACTCGATCCAGCATGTAGGCTACACCTTC. Residues: CASSYSIQHVGYTF. This rearrangement joins TRBV6-6 to TRBJ1-2, with unresolved D. Germline CDR1 is MNHNY and CDR2 is SVGAGI (reference sequence). The CDR3 extends over 14 amino acids. V lost 0 bases to trimming and J lost 8 bases, with 13 bases between them.

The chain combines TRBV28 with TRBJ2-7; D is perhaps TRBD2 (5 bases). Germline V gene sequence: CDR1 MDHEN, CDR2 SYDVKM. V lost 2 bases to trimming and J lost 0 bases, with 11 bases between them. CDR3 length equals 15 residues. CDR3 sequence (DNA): TGTGCCAGCAGTTTAGAGGGATTTCGCTCCTACGAGCAGTACTTC. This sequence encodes CASSLEGFRSYEQYF.

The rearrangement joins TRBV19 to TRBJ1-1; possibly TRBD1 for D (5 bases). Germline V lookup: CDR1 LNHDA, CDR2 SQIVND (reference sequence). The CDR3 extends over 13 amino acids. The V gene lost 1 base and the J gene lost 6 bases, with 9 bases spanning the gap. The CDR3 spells CASSIVVGAEAFF. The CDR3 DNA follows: TGTGCCAGTAGTATAGTGGTAGGGGCTGAAGCTTTCTTT.

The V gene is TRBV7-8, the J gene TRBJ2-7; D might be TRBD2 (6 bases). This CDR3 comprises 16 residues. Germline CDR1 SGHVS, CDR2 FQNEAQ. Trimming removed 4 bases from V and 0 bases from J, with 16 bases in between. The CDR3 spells CASSSRPGLGSYEQYF. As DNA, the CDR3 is TGTGCCAGCAGCTCGCGCCCGGGACTCGGCTCCTACGAGCAGTACTTC.

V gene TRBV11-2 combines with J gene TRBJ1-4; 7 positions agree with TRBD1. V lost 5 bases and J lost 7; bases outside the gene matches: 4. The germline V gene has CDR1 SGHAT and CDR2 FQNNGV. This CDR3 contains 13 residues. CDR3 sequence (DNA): TGTGCCAGCAGCACAGGGGCCAGTGAAAAACTGTTTTTT. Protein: CASSTGASEKLFF.

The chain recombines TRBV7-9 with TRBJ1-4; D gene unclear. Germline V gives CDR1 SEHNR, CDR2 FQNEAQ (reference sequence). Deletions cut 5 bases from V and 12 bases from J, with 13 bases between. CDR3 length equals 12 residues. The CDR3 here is CASSTYSGELFF. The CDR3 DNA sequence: TGTGCCAGCAGCACATACAGCGGGGAACTGTTTTTT.

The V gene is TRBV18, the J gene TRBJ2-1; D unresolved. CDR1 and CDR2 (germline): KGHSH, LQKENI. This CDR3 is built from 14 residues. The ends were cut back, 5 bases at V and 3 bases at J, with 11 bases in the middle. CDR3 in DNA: TGTGCCAGCTCAATGCTAGTGGTCTACAATGAGCAGTTCTTC. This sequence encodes CASSMLVVYNEQFF.

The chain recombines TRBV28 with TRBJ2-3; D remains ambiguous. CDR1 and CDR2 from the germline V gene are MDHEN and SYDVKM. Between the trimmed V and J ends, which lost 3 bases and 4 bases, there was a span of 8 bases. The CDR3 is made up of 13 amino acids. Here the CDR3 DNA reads TGTGCCAGCAGTTTCCTTCAGGCAGATACGCAGTATTTT. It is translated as CASSFLQADTQYF. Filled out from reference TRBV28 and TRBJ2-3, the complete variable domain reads DVKVTQSSRYLVKRTGEKVFLECVQDMDHENMFWYRQDPGLGLRLIYFSYDVKMKEKGDIPEGYSVSREKKERFSLILESASTNQTSMYLCASSFLQADTQYFGPGTRLTVL.

The CDR3 loop reads CASSPTEGLAKNIQYF. CDR3 nucleotide sequence: TGTGCCAGCAGTCCGACCGAGGGTCTAGCCAAAAACATTCAGTACTTC. The rearrangement uses TRBV7-2 and TRBJ2-4; possibly TRBD2 for D (5 bases). In germline, CDR1 is SGHTA, CDR2 FQGNSA. Trimming shortened V by 6 bases and J by 0 bases, and 15 bases separated the two germline ends. This CDR3 is 16 amino acids long.

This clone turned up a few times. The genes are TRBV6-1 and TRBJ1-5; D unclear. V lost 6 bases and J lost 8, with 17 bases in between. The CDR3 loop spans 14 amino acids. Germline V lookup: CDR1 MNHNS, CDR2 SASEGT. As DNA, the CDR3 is TGTGCCAGCAGCGCCGGCCCGGGATATGAGCCCCAGCATTTT. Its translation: CASSAGPGYEPQHF.

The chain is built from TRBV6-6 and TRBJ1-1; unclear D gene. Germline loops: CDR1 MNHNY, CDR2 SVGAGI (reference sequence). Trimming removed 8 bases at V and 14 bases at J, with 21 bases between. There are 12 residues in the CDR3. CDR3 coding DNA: TGTGCCAGCCGACCTGGTGCAGAAAGAATGTTCTTT. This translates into CASRPGAERMFF.

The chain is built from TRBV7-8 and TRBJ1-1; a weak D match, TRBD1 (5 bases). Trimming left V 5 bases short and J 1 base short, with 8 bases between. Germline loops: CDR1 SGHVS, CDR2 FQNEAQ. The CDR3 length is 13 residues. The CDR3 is CASSIQENTEAFF. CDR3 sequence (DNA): TGTGCCAGCAGCATACAGGAGAACACTGAAGCTTTCTTT.

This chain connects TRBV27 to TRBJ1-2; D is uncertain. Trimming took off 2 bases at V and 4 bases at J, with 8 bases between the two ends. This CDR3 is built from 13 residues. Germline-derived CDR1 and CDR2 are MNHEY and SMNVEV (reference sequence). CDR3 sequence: CASSLTPTYGYTF. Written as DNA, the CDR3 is TGTGCCAGCAGTTTAACCCCCACCTATGGCTACACCTTC.

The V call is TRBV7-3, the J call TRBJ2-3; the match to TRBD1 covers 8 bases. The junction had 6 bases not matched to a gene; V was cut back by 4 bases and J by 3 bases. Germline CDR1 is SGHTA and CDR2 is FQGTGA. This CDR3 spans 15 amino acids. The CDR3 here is CASSSRQGLTDTQYF. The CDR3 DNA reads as TGTGCCAGCAGCTCGCGACAGGGGCTGACAGATACGCAGTATTTT.

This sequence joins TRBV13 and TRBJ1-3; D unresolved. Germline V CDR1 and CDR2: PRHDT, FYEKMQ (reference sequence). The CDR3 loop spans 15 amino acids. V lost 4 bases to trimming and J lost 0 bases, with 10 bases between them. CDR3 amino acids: CASSSPPTSGNTIYF. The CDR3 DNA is TGTGCCAGCAGCTCCCCGCCCACCTCTGGAAACACCATATATTTT.

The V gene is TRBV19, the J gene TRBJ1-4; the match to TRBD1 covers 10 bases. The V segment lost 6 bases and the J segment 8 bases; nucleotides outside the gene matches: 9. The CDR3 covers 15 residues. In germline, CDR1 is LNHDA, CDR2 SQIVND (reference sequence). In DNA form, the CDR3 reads TGTGCCAGTAGCCCGTGGGACAGGGGATACGAAAAACTGTTTTTT. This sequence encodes CASSPWDRGYEKLFF.

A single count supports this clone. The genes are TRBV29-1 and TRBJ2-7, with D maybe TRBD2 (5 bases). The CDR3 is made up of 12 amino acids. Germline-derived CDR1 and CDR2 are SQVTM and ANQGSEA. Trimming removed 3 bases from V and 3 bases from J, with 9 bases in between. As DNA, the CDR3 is TGCAGCGTTGAGTCCGGGGACTACGAGCAGTACTTC. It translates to CSVESGDYEQYF.